These T cell receptor beta chains were read from a single sample in a study of shared clonotypes between healthy human individuals. The assay was immunoSEQ multiplex PCR, and TCRdb's table has in-frame clones only and misses some. The sample lists around 2.1 million clones; about 94% were seen once. The source material was naive CD4+ T cells sorted from blood. The source of these receptors is a man aged 18-30 years in good health. The CDR3 runs from the conserved cysteine through the conserved F or W.

>TRBV5-4|TRBJ2-6|16
CASSLGGVSGANVLTF
>TRBV6-5|TRBJ1-2|13
CASSYSGTYGYTF
>TRBV6-6|TRBJ1-1|15
CASSPSGTNKAEAFF
>TRBV14|TRBJ2-5|14
CASSQVFSKETQYF
>TRBV9|TRBJ2-2|18
CASSPQVRGSSFTGELFF
>TRBV5-6|TRBJ1-2|13
CASSLTQVRGYTF
>TRBV27|TRBJ2-1|12
CASSFLSAEQFF
>TRBV10-3|TRBJ1-2|18
CAISESGLKNYKDYGYTF
>TRBV7-3|TRBJ2-2|14
CASSVHESTGELFF
>TRBV9|TRBJ1-6|14
CASSTGQGGSPLHF
>TRBV19|TRBJ2-3|11
CATERGGTQYF
>TRBV6-6|TRBJ1-2|13
CASSPDRVHGYTF
>TRBV2|TRBJ2-6|17
CASGVQGISSGANVLTF
>TRBV7-9|TRBJ2-5|12
CASSFGDETQYF
>TRBV29-1|TRBJ1-1|14
CSVELQGRNTEAFF
>TRBV9|TRBJ2-5|13
CASSVDQGGTQYF
>TRBV5-4|TRBJ1-1|19
CASSLPRMGQGARDTEAFF
>TRBV30|TRBJ2-7|15
CAWSPRGGSSYEQYF
>TRBV7-2|TRBJ2-7|13
CASSQNRGYEQYF
>TRBV7-2|TRBJ1-4|15
CASSGPQATNEKLFF
>TRBV9|TRBJ2-5|18
CASSVAARGGREKETQYF
>TRBV10-3|TRBJ2-7|15
CAISEVASGRYEQYF
>TRBV9|TRBJ2-5|16
CASSVGGQPPQETQYF
>TRBV10-2|TRBJ2-7|15
CASSDPLAFADKQYF
>TRBV7-9|TRBJ1-2|13
CASSRDIGGVYTF
>TRBV2|TRBJ2-2|15
CASSVLGVISGELFF
>TRBV29-1|TRBJ1-4|13
CSVDQGSNEKLFF
>TRBV18|TRBJ1-5|13
CASSQERGQPQHF
>TRBV11-2|TRBJ1-6|17
CASSPGTGQRPNSPLHF
>TRBV5-1|TRBJ1-2|14
CASSLEVSSYGYTF
>TRBV6-1|TRBJ2-1|11
CASSRSWEQFF
>TRBV6-1|TRBJ2-3|15
CASSEIQQTTDTQYF
>TRBV19|TRBJ1-5|12
CASSDSRQPQHF
>TRBV5-6|TRBJ2-2|15
CASSPLGPTAGELFF
>TRBV5-1|TRBJ2-7|14
CASSLGDRGNEQYF
>TRBV2|TRBJ2-3|15
CASSSGWGRTDTQYF
>TRBV30|TRBJ2-7|13
CAWSRDRVGEQYF
>TRBV19|TRBJ1-5|14
CASRTGPRNQPQHF
>TRBV7-2|TRBJ1-2|15
CASSFRDGPNYGYTF
>TRBV25-1|TRBJ2-3|13
CASGPPGTDTQYF
>TRBV5-5|TRBJ2-5|15
CASSLNGGSQETQYF
>TRBV28|TRBJ1-2|14
CASRSGTGVYGYTF
>TRBV10-1|TRBJ2-1|17
CASSDGLAGGPSNEQFF
>TRBV7-6|TRBJ2-2|15
CASSHGPFPPGELFF
>TRBV19|TRBJ2-7|14
CASSISPAGGEQYF
>TRBV19|TRBJ1-5|15
CASTPRPAGNQPQHF
>TRBV7-2|TRBJ2-3|15
CASKKEFPDTDTQYF
>TRBV4-3|TRBJ2-5|13
CACSRGRGETQYF
>TRBV6-1|TRBJ1-5|18
CASTETGIDPYSNQPQHF
>TRBV5-5|TRBJ2-7|16
CASSLISGQGDYEQYF
>TRBV7-9|TRBJ1-1|14
CASSSGRVITEAFF
>TRBV7-2|TRBJ1-2|15
CASSSGTGGNYGYTF